Below, one T cell receptor (beta chain) is given with its context. The clone's antigen remains unknown. Per-nucleotide qualities are absent, and no much larger clonotype sits a single base away. The source of the sample is a study of beta chain features in type 1 diabetes (dated by TCRdb to the late 2010s). Study-level background: Mean age, gender distribution, total cell number and subset yield were not different between patients and healthy donors. The study compared the TCRB repertoires of sorted circulating CD4+ T cell subsets in recently diagnosed type 1 diabetes patients with those in matched healthy donors. Regulatory and stem cell-like memory subsets were obtained from only 8 patients and about eight healthy donors, while naive and central memory subsets were obtained from all 28 donors. A total of some 110 million sorted cells were examined across all samples, and a strong correlation was observed between cell number per subset and RNA yield.

Each donor gave one peripheral blood draw, averaging around 120 mL, which was collected into heparinised tubes. Using a panel that included CD45RO, CCR7, CD25, CD127, CD95 and CD27, naive, central memory, regulatory and stem cell-like memory CD4+ T cells were sorted on a BD FACSAria II. A purity above 95% was achieved for all sorted populations. Right away, PBMCs were isolated by Lymphoprep density gradient centrifugation and were stained directly, with no culture step. So that batch effects would be minimized, each experiment stained and sorted samples in pairs, pairing one healthy donor with one patient. The entire amount of isolated RNA was reverse transcribed using the High Capacity cDNA Reverse Transcription Kit, so the sequenced TCRB transcripts were expressed ones. Deep immunoSEQ sequencing was applied to naive, central memory and regulatory T cell samples, giving an average of around 4 million total reads per sample. Sorted cells were lysed in RLT buffer and RNA was extracted with DNase-treated RNeasy Micro or Mini kits, depending on cell number. To prevent cross-contamination, every cell subset was processed on its own, while patient and healthy donor samples were processed together. TCRB sequences were amplified from cDNA with the immunoSEQ multiplex PCR, producing 87-bp fragments spanning the CDR3 region. The amplicons were sequenced using the Illumina HiSeq platform. The original methods were these. PCR bias was computationally corrected using synthetic template baselines, reads within Hamming distance 2 were collapsed, and singletons that could not be merged were discarded. Reads were aligned against IMGT to assign V, D and J genes, CDR3 length and insertions or deletions at six rearrangement sites. Within each subset, clonotype counts were normalized to sorted cell number, and only after that were true diversity and Gini coefficients computed with the tcR R package. The overlap coefficient, calculated on TCRB nucleotide sequences, was used to measure repertoire sharing. Out-of-frame TCRB sequences from naive cells were analyzed as a proxy for the pre-selection repertoire. Held by TCRdb, this immuneACCESS table contains in-frame sequences only and omits some clones. Under half of the omission traces to an unresolved V gene where checked; the cause of the rest is unknown. V, J and clone size were drawn from that table, and D and trimming were deduced from the DNA. The sample includes 500,000 to 700,000 clones, with roughly a sixth observed a single time. The ten largest make up under 0.095% of the sample.

The study at large found these results: Shorter templates might have been favored by PCR, but patient and control samples were amplified and corrected together, so both groups would have been affected equally by any skew. Only small numbers of individuals were included in the HLA sub-analyses, which left unresolved whether HLA type had any influence on TCRB rearrangement. Because cDNA rather than genomic DNA was sequenced, highly expressing activated cells could have been over-represented, although no difference in activation and CD3 levels was found between groups. Fewer insertions and more nucleotide deletions at VDJ recombination sites were observed in patients with type 1 diabetes, implying thymic rearrangement abnormalities. Naive, central memory and regulatory TCRB repertoires appeared to be more similar among patients than among healthy donors. A moderate but significant shortening of TCRB CDR3 length was observed in type 1 diabetes patients in all four CD4+ subsets.

The CDR3, from cysteine to phenylalanine, totals 16 residues. Only the CDR3 DNA stays, 48 bases, in frame from base 1. Trimming leaves V shorter by 0 bases and J shorter by 6 bases, with the junction holding 6 bases beyond the gene matches. Looking up the germline V gene (reference sequence) yields CDR1 SGHAT and CDR2 FQDESV. The V gene is TRBV11-1 and the J gene is TRBJ2-4; 9 nucleotides in the junction match TRBD1. The receptor comes from a young man in good health. The sequenced sample consisted of naive CD4+ T cells from blood. What this sample's cell subset or site label stands for: true naive CD4+ T cells. The CDR3 here reads CASSLATGGSGNIQYF. The nucleotide sequence reads TGTGCCAGCAGCTTAGCTACAGGGGGCTCAGGAAACATTCAGTACTTC.